The T cell receptor beta chain under discussion was sequenced for a study of tumor-infiltrating lymphocytes in primary liver carcinoma. Study in general: The patient population consisted of men and women between 30 and 69 years of age. Overall study findings and caveats: Left bulk and unsorted, the samples did not allow CD4+ and CD8+ repertoires to be compared. Overlap in tumor-adjacent and tumor-blood pairs fell below that of tumor region pairs.

Total RNA (roughly 540 ng) served as template for TCR beta cDNA synthesis primed by a constant-region primer. The TCR beta library was amplified through three nested multiplex PCR rounds in a modified ARM-PCR procedure. For 10 cycles apiece, the opening two PCR rounds ran with TRBV1-TRBV30 forward primers and a C-beta reverse primer. TCRdb redid the calling of the multiplex PCR reads with MiXCR, one entry per CDR3 protein. This sample carries 300,000 to 350,000 distinct CDR3 sequences, less than 65% of them seen once, and the ten largest clones take roughly 6%. Alongside blood RNA obtained from unsorted whole blood, germline DNA was also extracted. This CDR3 is built from 15 residues. Looked up from germline, CDR1 is MGHRA and CDR2 is YSYEKL. In the case of this clonotype: Antigen specificity is unknown. A much larger clone differs from this one at a single base, so this may be a read error.

The clonotype comes from a man aged 40-50 years with primary liver carcinoma and hepatitis B virus infection. The chain is built from TRBV4-1 and TRBJ2-7, with 7 bases lining up with TRBD2. Sequencing was performed on peripheral blood. CDR3 protein: CVSSRPGLPSYEQYF. The CDR3 DNA is TGCGTCAGCAGTCGACCGGGACTACCCTCCTACGAGCAGTACTTC.